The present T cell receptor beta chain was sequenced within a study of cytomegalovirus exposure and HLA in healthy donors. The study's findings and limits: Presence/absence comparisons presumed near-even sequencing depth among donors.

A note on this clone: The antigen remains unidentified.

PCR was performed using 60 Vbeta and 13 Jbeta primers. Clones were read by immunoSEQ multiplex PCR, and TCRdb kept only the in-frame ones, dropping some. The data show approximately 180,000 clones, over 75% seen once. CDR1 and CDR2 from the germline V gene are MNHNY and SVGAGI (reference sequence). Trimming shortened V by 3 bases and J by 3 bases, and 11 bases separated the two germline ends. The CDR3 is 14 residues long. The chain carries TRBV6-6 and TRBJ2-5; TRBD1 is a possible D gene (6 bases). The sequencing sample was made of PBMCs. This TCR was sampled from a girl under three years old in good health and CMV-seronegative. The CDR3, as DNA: TGTGCCAGCAGTTATTGGGCAGGGGAAGAGACCCAGTACTTC. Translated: CASSYWAGEETQYF.